The 32 T cell receptor beta chains given below trace back to one sample, sequenced in a study of OX40 agonist ivuxolimab in advanced cancers. The assay was immunoSEQ multiplex PCR, and TCRdb's table has in-frame clones only and misses some. The sample consists of around 48,000 clones, 75% to 85% of them appearing once. This material consisted of CD4+ or CD8+ T cells sorted from blood, taken in a trial of the OX40 agonist ivuxolimab. Source of these receptors: an adult with an advanced solid tumor such as melanoma, head and neck, liver or kidney cancer.

This chain joins TRBV9 and TRBJ1-5, with 7 bases matching TRBD1. The trim removed 4 bases at V and 5 bases at J, leaving 6 bases unmatched. Germline CDR1 and CDR2: SGDLS and YYNGEE. The CDR3 is 14 residues long. CDR3 in DNA: TGTGCCAGCAGCCCCGGGACAGATTATCAGCCCCAGCATTTT. Its protein is CASSPGTDYQPQHF. The full variable domain, in which reference TRBV9 and TRBJ1-5 provide the parts outside the CDR3, is DSGVTQTPKHLITATGQRVTLRCSPRSGDLSVYWYQQSLDQGLQFLIQYYNGEERAKGNILERFSAQQFPDLHSELNLSSLELGDSALYFCASSPGTDYQPQHFGDGTRLSIL.

By sample fraction, this clone is medium-sized. The rearrangement links TRBV6-5 to TRBJ1-1; TRBD1 aligns across 10 bases. The V and J ends lost 6 bases and 6 bases, in that order; junction bases with no gene match: 4. The CDR3 covers 13 residues. CDR1 is MNHEY, CDR2 SVGAGI, per germline. The CDR3 coding sequence is TGTGCCAGCAGGGACAGGGGGGAGCCTGAAGCTTTCTTT. Amino acids: CASRDRGEPEAFF.

This clone was detected only a few times. The chain has TRBV6-6 and TRBJ2-1; D ambiguous. V gave up 5 bases and J gave up 1 base, with 6 bases separating them. Germline V gene sequence: CDR1 MNHNY, CDR2 SVGAGI (reference sequence). The CDR3 length is 13 residues. CDR3 in DNA: TGTGCCAGCAGTAAACTATCCTACAATGAGCAGTTCTTC. Protein sequence: CASSKLSYNEQFF.

The V and J genes are TRBV9 and TRBJ2-5; D could derive from TRBD1 or TRBD2 (5 bases each). The ends were cut back, 0 bases at V and 5 bases at J, with 11 bases in the middle. This CDR3 spans 14 amino acids. Germline V CDR1 and CDR2: SGDLS, YYNGEE. The CDR3 coding sequence is TGTGCCAGCAGCGTAGCTACAGGCGGGGAGACCCAGTACTTC. This translates into CASSVATGGETQYF.

The chain links TRBV7-9 to TRBJ1-6; D is undetermined. This CDR3 contains 13 residues. The V end lost 0 bases, the J end lost 3 bases, and 0 bases lay between the germline ends. Germline V lookup: CDR1 SEHNR, CDR2 FQNEAQ (reference sequence). This chain's CDR3 is CASSLAYNSPLHF. The CDR3 DNA reads as TGTGCCAGCAGCTTAGCCTATAATTCACCCCTCCACTTT.

The chain is built from TRBV18 and TRBJ1-5, with TRBD1 as a possible D gene (6 bases). V lost 3 bases and J 0 bases, leaving 21 bases between the germline ends. This CDR3 is 19 amino acids long. CDR1 is KGHSH and CDR2 is LQKENI in the germline V gene. The CDR3 spells CASSPGRGRTLNSNQPQHF. For the CDR3, the DNA is TGTGCCAGCTCACCGGGGCGGGGGCGAACTCTCAATAGCAATCAGCCCCAGCATTTT.

The chain has TRBV19 and TRBJ1-2; 8 nucleotides align to TRBD1. Losses at the gene ends were 5 bases for V and 0 bases for J; bases not matched to a gene: 8. The CDR3 totals 16 residues. The germline V gene encodes CDR1 LNHDA and CDR2 SQIVND (reference sequence). CDR3 coding DNA: TGTGCCAGTAGTGCGCAACAGGGGGTCACTAACTATGGCTACACCTTC. This encodes CASSAQQGVTNYGYTF. Using reference TRBV19 and TRBJ1-2 for the parts outside the CDR3, the full variable domain is DGGITQSPKYLFRKEGQNVTLSCEQNLNHDAMYWYRQDPGQGLRLIYYSQIVNDFQKGDIAEGYSVSREKKESFPLTVTSAQKNPTAFYLCASSAQQGVTNYGYTFGSGTRLTVV.

This rearrangement joins TRBV27 to TRBJ2-5, with D maybe TRBD2 (5 bases). The germline gives CDR1 MNHEY, CDR2 SMNVEV (reference sequence). The V end lost 3 bases, the J end lost 5 bases, and 13 bases lay between the germline ends. The CDR3 totals 14 residues. CDR3 nucleotide sequence: TGTGCCAGCAGTTTCTGGGCTCGGAGGGAGACCCAGTACTTC. It translates to CASSFWARRETQYF.

This chain connects TRBV18 to TRBJ2-7; 8 positions agree with TRBD2. Germline CDR1 reads KGHSH; CDR2 reads LQKENI. This CDR3 comprises 16 residues. Trimming took 0 bases from V and 4 from J; bases not matched to a gene: 8. The CDR3 bases are TGTGCCAGCTCACCACCGTCCAGCGGGGGCACTTACGAGCAGTACTTC. Translating gives CASSPPSSGGTYEQYF.

This clone showed up just once. The rearrangement links TRBV4-3 to TRBJ2-1; 10 bases are a match to TRBD2. This CDR3 has 19 amino acids. Trimming removed 2 bases from V and 0 bases from J; junction bases left unmatched: 10. Germline CDR1 and CDR2: LGHNA and YSLEER. CDR3 residues: CASSQSASGGMGSYNEQFF. The CDR3 DNA sequence: TGCGCCAGCAGCCAATCGGCTAGCGGGGGTATGGGCTCCTACAATGAGCAGTTCTTC.

The chain recombines TRBV14 with TRBJ1-1, with D unresolved. In germline, CDR1 is SGHDN, CDR2 FVKESK. The ends were cut back, 4 bases at V and 0 bases at J, with 12 bases in the middle. CDR3 length: 15 residues. In DNA, the CDR3 is TGTGCCAGCAGCCCTCCTGCAATACTGAACACTGAAGCTTTCTTT. This codes for CASSPPAILNTEAFF.

The V gene is TRBV10-3, the J gene TRBJ1-1; D gene unclear. Germline values: CDR1 ENHRY, CDR2 SYGVKD. Trimming cost V 3 bases and J 1 base, with 12 bases left between them. The CDR3 is 15 amino acids. The CDR3 sequence is CAISEVGRTNTEAFF. Here the CDR3 DNA reads TGTGCCATCAGTGAAGTAGGACGGACGAACACTGAAGCTTTCTTT.

V is TRBV19 and J is TRBJ1-6, with TRBD1 identical over 9 bases. This CDR3 region has 20 residues. Germline V gene sequence: CDR1 LNHDA, CDR2 SQIVND (reference sequence). Trimming removed 6 bases from V and 9 bases from J; junction bases left unmatched: 24. CDR3 bases: TGTGCCAGTAGCAACGCCATCTCCATGAAACAGGGGGCCTTAGGTTCACCCCTCCACTTT. Amino acids: CASSNAISMKQGALGSPLHF. Filled out from reference TRBV19 and TRBJ1-6, the complete variable domain reads DGGITQSPKYLFRKEGQNVTLSCEQNLNHDAMYWYRQDPGQGLRLIYYSQIVNDFQKGDIAEGYSVSREKKESFPLTVTSAQKNPTAFYLCASSNAISMKQGALGSPLHFGNGTRLTVT.

The chain has TRBV9 and TRBJ1-3; 7 bases line up with TRBD1. CDR3 length equals 16 residues. With V trimmed by 4 bases and J by 0 bases, 7 bases remained unmatched. CDR1 and CDR2 from the germline V gene are SGDLS and YYNGEE. CDR3 sequence: CASSNGQVPSGNTIYF. The DNA for the CDR3 is TGTGCCAGCAGCAACGGACAGGTCCCCTCTGGAAACACCATATATTTT.

The V and J genes are TRBV18 and TRBJ1-2; 7 nucleotides align to TRBD1. Germline loops: CDR1 KGHSH, CDR2 LQKENI. CDR3 length: 14 amino acids. V trimming: 2 bases; J trimming: 4 bases; junction bases outside the gene matches: 4. In DNA, the CDR3 is TGTGCCAGCTCACCATCAGGGGGACTCTATGGCTACACCTTC. This codes for CASSPSGGLYGYTF.

V usage is TRBV7-9 and J usage is TRBJ2-3; 8 bases are shared with TRBD2. With V trimmed by 3 bases and J by 0 bases, 5 bases remained unmatched. Per germline, CDR1 SEHNR and CDR2 FQNEAQ (reference sequence). The CDR3 consists of 16 residues. CDR3 in amino acids: CASSLDGLASTDTQYF. In DNA, the CDR3 is TGTGCCAGCAGCTTGGATGGACTAGCTAGCACAGATACGCAGTATTTT.

This clone turned up a few times. The V and J genes are TRBV2 and TRBJ1-6, with 7 bases that match TRBD1. J was trimmed by 5 bases and V by 9 bases; bases with no gene match: 4. Germline-derived CDR1 and CDR2 are SNHLY and FYNNEI. CDR3 length equals 13 residues. DNA of the CDR3: TGTGCCAGTGACAGGGTAAATAATTCACCCCTCCACTTT. Translating it yields CASDRVNNSPLHF. The variable domain in full, completed from reference TRBV2 and TRBJ1-6, reads EPEVTQTPSHQVTQMGQEVILRCVPISNHLYFYWYRQILGQKVEFLVSFYNNEISEKSEIFDDQFSVERPDGSNFTLKIRSTKLEDSAMYFCASDRVNNSPLHFGNGTRLTVT.

The CDR3 here is CASRAGQKKNIQYF. CDR3 sequence (DNA): TGTGCCAGCAGAGCGGGACAGAAAAAAAACATTCAGTACTTC. The V call is TRBV6-1, the J call TRBJ2-4, with D possibly being TRBD1 or TRBD2 (7 bases each). The germline V gene encodes CDR1 MNHNS and CDR2 SASEGT. The V and J ends lost 6 bases and 4 bases respectively, with 13 bases between them. The CDR3 contains 14 residues.

CDR3 sequence: CASSQSLGEQYF. CDR3 DNA: TGTGCCAGCAGCCAGAGCCTAGGCGAGCAGTACTTC. The chain carries TRBV7-2 and TRBJ2-7; D unresolved. The V gene lost 5 bases and the J gene lost 6 bases, with 11 bases spanning the gap. This CDR3 is built from 12 residues. CDR1 and CDR2 (germline): SGHTA, FQGNSA.

This clone has just one count. The chain carries TRBV19 and TRBJ1-2; 7 bases align to TRBD1. The germline CDR1 and CDR2 sequences are LNHDA and SQIVND (reference sequence). The CDR3 runs 13 residues. J gave up 7 bases and V 5 bases, and 7 bases lay outside the gene matches. The CDR3 DNA reads as TGTGCCAGTAGTCGACAGGGCTTAGGTGGCTACACCTTC. Protein: CASSRQGLGGYTF.

The chain carries TRBV7-2 and TRBJ2-7; no reliable D call. CDR3 length: 16 amino acids. V was clipped by 2 bases and J by 4 bases, with 18 bases between them. Germline V gives CDR1 SGHTA, CDR2 FQGNSA. The CDR3 region has the DNA TGTGCCAGCAGCTTATCGGGCTTACGAAAAGGGTACGAGCAGTACTTC. This translates into CASSLSGLRKGYEQYF.

The rearrangement links TRBV6-5 to TRBJ1-4; unclear D gene. Trimming left V 6 bases short and J 0 bases short, with 8 bases between. Germline-derived CDR1 and CDR2 are MNHEY and SVGAGI. CDR3 size: 14 residues. The CDR3, as DNA: TGTGCCAGCAGCGACGGTGCAACTAATGAAAAACTGTTTTTT. It translates to CASSDGATNEKLFF.

In its sample, this clone ranks as medium-sized. This chain connects TRBV2 to TRBJ1-6, with a weak D call TRBD1 (5 bases). V gave up 7 bases and J gave up 1 base, with 8 bases separating them. The CDR3 length is 14 residues. Germline V gene data show CDR1 as SNHLY and CDR2 as FYNNEI. Here the CDR3 reads CASKQGSYNSPLHF. As DNA, the CDR3 is TGTGCCAGCAAGCAGGGTTCCTATAATTCACCCCTCCACTTT.

The V and J genes are TRBV27 and TRBJ1-2; no clear D. This CDR3 comprises 12 residues. The germline gives CDR1 MNHEY, CDR2 SMNVEV (reference sequence). The V gene lost 3 bases and the J gene lost 6 bases, with 8 bases spanning the gap. The CDR3 DNA sequence: TGTGCCAGCAGTTTCCGGGGTGATGGCTACACCTTC. Translation gives CASSFRGDGYTF.

This rearrangement joins TRBV7-3 to TRBJ1-1, with D unresolved. Looked up from germline, CDR1 is SGHTA and CDR2 is FQGTGA. The CDR3 loop spans 13 amino acids. V dropped 5 bases and J dropped 2 bases, with 9 bases sitting between them. In nucleotides, the CDR3 is TGTGCCAGCAGCCACGGAGGAAACACTGAAGCTTTCTTT. The encoded protein is CASSHGGNTEAFF. Filled out from reference TRBV7-3 and TRBJ1-1, the complete variable domain reads GAGVSQTPSNKVTEKGKYVELRCDPISGHTALYWYRQSLGQGPEFLIYFQGTGAADDSGLPNDRFFAVRPEGSVSTLKIQRTERGDSAVYLCASSHGGNTEAFFGQGTRLTVV.

The V and J genes are TRBV7-9 and TRBJ1-1; D gene unclear. Trimming shortened V by 5 bases and J by 1 base, and 8 bases separated the two germline ends. Looked up from germline, CDR1 is SEHNR and CDR2 is FQNEAQ (reference sequence). CDR3 size: 13 residues. CDR3 sequence reads: CASSPQENTEAFF. The CDR3 nucleotides read TGTGCCAGCAGCCCGCAGGAGAACACTGAAGCTTTCTTT.

This clone was recorded a few times. DNA of the CDR3: TGCGCCAGCAGCCGGGACTACCATCTCTACGAGCAGTACTTC. This translates into CASSRDYHLYEQYF. The rearrangement links TRBV4-1 to TRBJ2-7; TRBD2 matches at 7 bases. This CDR3 comprises 14 residues. Germline lookup yields CDR1 MGHRA and CDR2 YSYEKL. V lost 4 bases, J lost 3 bases, and 6 bases stayed unmatched.

The V gene is TRBV11-2, the J gene TRBJ2-1; TRBD2 matches 11 bases. Germline-derived CDR1 and CDR2 are SGHAT and FQNNGV. The trim removed 3 bases at V and 4 bases at J, leaving 2 bases unmatched. The length of the CDR3 is 15 residues. Written as DNA, the CDR3 is TGTGCCAGCAGCTTCCGGACTAGCGGGTACAATGAGCAGTTCTTC. Translating gives CASSFRTSGYNEQFF.

The J gene is TRBJ2-3, the V gene TRBV9; TRBD2 aligns across 14 bases. In germline, CDR1 is SGDLS, CDR2 YYNGEE. V gave up 0 bases and J gave up 1 base; unmatched junction bases: 1. This CDR3 region has 17 residues. The CDR3 region is CASSVVGLAGGTDTQYF. CDR3 DNA sequence: TGTGCCAGCAGCGTAGTGGGACTAGCGGGGGGCACAGATACGCAGTATTTT.

A note on this clone: The same CDR3 arises from other DNA sequences in this sample as well. The V and J genes are TRBV5-1 and TRBJ2-6; no definite D call. V was cut by 0 bases and J by 2 bases, with 6 bases left in between. The CDR3 spans 15 residues. CDR1 and CDR2 from the germline V gene are SGHRS and YFSETQ. For the CDR3, the DNA is TGCGCCAGCAGCTTGGTGGGGACTGGGGCCAACGTCCTGACTTTC. It is translated as CASSLVGTGANVLTF. The entire variable domain, with the rest obtained from reference TRBV5-1 and TRBJ2-6, is as follows: KAGVTQTPRYLIKTRGQQVTLSCSPISGHRSVSWYQQTPGQGLQFLFEYFSETQRNKGNFPGRFSGRQFSNSRSEMNVSTLELGDSALYLCASSLVGTGANVLTFGAGSRLTVL.

The rearrangement uses TRBV7-9 and TRBJ2-3; D remains ambiguous. V lost 4 bases to trimming and J lost 5 bases, with 13 bases between them. The V gene's germline CDR1 is SEHNR and CDR2 FQNEAQ (reference sequence). The CDR3 spans 14 residues. The chain's CDR3 is CASSYSARRDTQYF. DNA of the CDR3: TGTGCCAGCAGCTACTCCGCCCGTAGAGATACGCAGTATTTT.

The chain carries TRBV18 and TRBJ1-2; weak D call: TRBD1 (5 bases). The germline V and J ends were trimmed by 5 bases and 2 bases, with 21 bases remaining between them. Germline V gene lookup returns CDR1 KGHSH and CDR2 LQKENI. There are 17 residues in the CDR3. The chain's CDR3 is CASSAGTTGQANYGYTF. The CDR3 DNA reads as TGTGCCAGCTCAGCCGGGACGACGGGGCAGGCGAACTATGGCTACACCTTC.